Following are 20 T cell receptor beta chains from one sample sequenced in a study of T cells in Graves' hyperthyroidism and ophthalmopathy. What was amplified from RNA transcripts were TCR beta CDR3 regions. HTBI primers were employed in a first-round RT-PCR of the TCR CDR3. TCRdb analysed the multiplex PCR reads with MiXCR anew, one entry per CDR3 protein. The sample has more than 350,000 distinct CDR3 sequences; more than 12% are singletons. Source material: blood. These TCRs come from a woman aged 25-40 years with Graves' hyperthyroidism.

The chain is built from TRBV10-3 and TRBJ2-5; a weak D match, TRBD2 (6 bases). CDR3 length equals 15 residues. V was shortened by 4 bases and J by 2 bases, with 14 bases between the two germline ends. Germline CDR1 is ENHRY and CDR2 is SYGVKD. CDR3 region: CAISGAGLEQETQYF. DNA of the CDR3: TGTGCCATCAGTGGGGCGGGACTTGAACAAGAGACCCAGTACTTC.

This clonotype was detected many times. The chain joins TRBV12-3 or TRBV12-4 to TRBJ2-3; 8 bases are a match to TRBD2. The CDR3 consists of 16 residues. The junction had 8 bases not matched to a gene; V was cut back by 5 bases and J by 1 base. In DNA form, the CDR3 reads TGTGCCAGCAGTCCACTTAGCGGGGCTGGCACAGATACGCAGTATTTT. Translated, it gives CASSPLSGAGTDTQYF.

This chain joins TRBV6-6 and TRBJ2-7; D gene uncertain. Germline lookup yields CDR1 MNHNY and CDR2 SVGAGI (reference sequence). The V end lost 2 bases, the J end lost 6 bases, and 8 bases lay between the germline ends. This CDR3 contains 12 residues. The CDR3 region has the DNA TGTGCCAGCAGTTACCCGAGTCGCGAGCAGTACTTC. Translation: CASSYPSREQYF.

In this sample, this clonotype turned up many times. The chain carries TRBV3-1 and TRBJ2-1; TRBD2 matches at 14 bases. This CDR3 comprises 16 residues. Germline V lookup: CDR1 LGHDT, CDR2 YNNKEL (reference sequence). Unmatched junction bases numbered 5, after V lost 0 bases and J lost 10 bases. The CDR3 spells CASSQDVTSGRGEQFF. The CDR3, as DNA: TGTGCCAGCAGCCAAGATGTGACTAGCGGGAGGGGGGAGCAGTTCTTC.

This clonotype was seen at least ten times. This chain links TRBV11-2 with TRBJ2-7; 10 positions agree with TRBD1. This CDR3 is built from 15 residues. From germline, CDR1 is SGHAT and CDR2 FQNNGV. The J segment lost 0 bases and the V segment lost 5 bases, leaving 4 bases of the junction unmatched. For the CDR3, the DNA is TGTGCCAGCAGCCCAGACAGGGGGCTCTCCTACGAGCAGTACTTC. Translating gives CASSPDRGLSYEQYF.

This chain joins TRBV5-1 and TRBJ1-5; no reliable D call. The CDR3 spans 15 residues. Trimming shortened V by 0 bases and J by 3 bases, and 10 bases separated the two germline ends. Germline CDR1 reads SGHRS; CDR2 reads YFSETQ. This chain's CDR3 is CASSLGTQNNQPQHF. CDR3 DNA: TGCGCCAGCAGCTTGGGGACCCAGAACAATCAGCCCCAGCATTTT.

The sample holds many counts of this clonotype. The chain is built from TRBV28 and TRBJ1-2; D is uncertain. V was cut by 10 bases and J by 2 bases, with 14 bases left in between. Germline assignment: CDR1 MDHEN and CDR2 SYDVKM. The CDR3 runs to 13 residues. CDR3 amino acids: CATEKDLNYGYTF. The CDR3 region has the DNA TGTGCCACCGAAAAAGACTTGAACTATGGCTACACCTTC.

In its sample, this clonotype was seen a few times. V is TRBV18 and J is TRBJ2-7; 11 nucleotides match TRBD2. The CDR3 consists of 16 residues. The V gene end was trimmed by 3 bases and the J gene end by 4 bases; junction bases not matched to a gene: 8. The V gene's germline CDR1 is KGHSH and CDR2 LQKENI. The chain's CDR3 is CASSPRTSGSRYEQYF. The DNA of the CDR3 is TGTGCCAGCTCACCCCGCACTAGCGGGAGTCGGTACGAGCAGTACTTC.

Remarks on this clonotype: With a much larger clone just one base away, this may be a read error. This sequence joins TRBV24-1 and TRBJ2-1; TRBD2 is a possible D gene (6 bases). CDR1 and CDR2 from the germline V gene are KGHDR and SFDVKD. The CDR3 runs 15 residues. The CDR3 DNA reads TGTGCCACCGGTGACGTTAGCGGCCTCTACAATGAGCAGTTCTTC. Translating it yields CATGDVSGLYNEQFF.

This sequence joins TRBV7-6 and TRBJ1-5; 9 bases align to TRBD1. V was clipped by 3 bases and J by 7 bases; unmatched bases: 7. The CDR3 has 15 amino acids. The germline V gene has CDR1 SGHVS and CDR2 FNYEAQ. The CDR3 DNA reads TGTGCCAGCAGCTTGGGACAGGGTTCGGGACAGCCCCAGCATTTT. It encodes CASSLGQGSGQPQHF.

Points on this clonotype: A read error may explain this, as a much larger clone is one base away. The CDR3 region has the DNA TGCAGCGTAAAACGGGACTCACAAGGGACCCAGTACTTC. It is translated as CSVKRDSQGTQYF. This chain uses TRBV29-1 with TRBJ2-5; D may be TRBD2 (6 bases). The germline CDR1 and CDR2 sequences are SQVTM and ANQGSEA. This CDR3 has 13 amino acids.

This clonotype was counted only a few times. The chain combines TRBV7-3 with TRBJ2-7, with TRBD1 matching over 7 bases. Germline-derived CDR1 and CDR2 are SGHTA and FQGTGA. Trimming cost V 5 bases and J 2 bases; bases outside gene matches: 6. The CDR3 is 14 amino acids. CDR3 residues: CASSETGKPYEQYF. As DNA, the CDR3 is TGTGCCAGCAGCGAGACAGGGAAACCCTACGAGCAGTACTTC.

This clonotype was observed at least ten times. J is TRBJ1-3 and V is TRBV12-3 or TRBV12-4, with unresolved D. Trimming shortened V by 6 bases and J by 4 bases, and 13 bases separated the two germline ends. CDR3 length: 14 residues. The CDR3 here is CASRFWGLGNTIYF. The CDR3 DNA is TGTGCCAGCAGGTTCTGGGGATTGGGAAACACCATATATTTT.

The chain is built from TRBV5-1 and TRBJ1-2; D remains unclear. V was shortened by 4 bases and J by 8 bases, with 15 bases between the two germline ends. Germline V lookup: CDR1 SGHRS, CDR2 YFSETQ. This CDR3 contains 13 residues. The CDR3 DNA follows: TGCGCCAGCAGCACCGAGAGGGTAGGCGGCTACACCTTC. It yields the protein CASSTERVGGYTF.

This clonotype was counted only a few times. The CDR3 carries no conserved terminal phenylalanine or tryptophan, so it likely arises from a read error. Written as DNA, the CDR3 is TGTGCCAGCAGTTTTAATAGCGGGAGTAAGGAGCAGTACCTC. Its translation: CASSFNSGSKEQYL. The J gene is TRBJ2-7, the V gene TRBV12-3 or TRBV12-4, with 9 bases identical to TRBD2. V shed 3 bases and J 7 bases; nucleotides not matched to a gene: 7. This CDR3 has 14 amino acids.

This clonotype was picked up many times. The CDR3 DNA reads as TGTGCCAGTACTAGCGGGAGGAGCTCCTACAATGAGCAGTTCTTC. It translates to CASTSGRSSYNEQFF. The V and J genes are TRBV28 and TRBJ2-1; 12 nucleotides align to TRBD2. CDR3 length: 15 amino acids. Germline CDR1 MDHEN, CDR2 SYDVKM. The V gene end was trimmed by 9 bases and the J gene end by 0 bases; junction bases not matched to a gene: 3.

This clonotype was seen a few times. The V call is TRBV24-1, the J call TRBJ2-5; TRBD2 matches 7 bases. V was pared by 3 bases and J by 5 bases, with 14 bases of the junction left unmatched. Germline assignment: CDR1 KGHDR and CDR2 SFDVKD. This CDR3 contains 17 residues. The CDR3 here is CATSDPAGTKAFETQYF. CDR3 DNA sequence: TGTGCCACCAGTGATCCCGCCGGGACTAAGGCCTTTGAGACCCAGTACTTC.

This clonotype appeared a few times. The chain joins TRBV24-1 to TRBJ2-3, with D perhaps assigned TRBD1 or TRBD2 (5 bases each). The CDR3 has 15 amino acids. The V and J ends lost 4 bases and 3 bases respectively, with 13 bases between them. Germline loops: CDR1 KGHDR, CDR2 SFDVKD. The CDR3 loop reads CATSEGLAQTDTQYF. As DNA, the CDR3 is TGTGCCACCAGTGAGGGGCTAGCTCAGACAGATACGCAGTATTTT.

This clonotype was picked up many times. The rearrangement uses TRBV30 and TRBJ2-7; perhaps TRBD2 as D (6 bases). This CDR3 region has 14 residues. Trimming pared 0 bases from V and 2 bases from J, leaving 11 bases between. Germline values: CDR1 GTSNPN, CDR2 SVGIG (reference sequence). CDR3: CAWSVPQRAYEQYF. CDR3 in DNA: TGTGCCTGGAGTGTACCTCAGCGGGCCTACGAGCAGTACTTC.

Many counts were recorded for this clonotype. The J gene is TRBJ2-1, the V gene TRBV20-1; 11 bases agree with TRBD2. Germline trimming cut 6 bases from V and 8 bases from J; bases unmatched to any gene: 12. Germline V CDR1 and CDR2: DFQATT, SNEGSKA (reference sequence). The CDR3 has 15 residues. As DNA, the CDR3 is TGCAGTGCCGAAGCAGTGACTAGCGGGACGGATGAGCAGTTCTTC. Residues: CSAEAVTSGTDEQFF.